This T cell receptor beta chain emerged from a study of blood T cell repertoires in COVID-19. Across the study: PBMCs, B-cell-depleted T cells, or T cells provided the cDNA or gDNA that made up the material.

As processed by the authors: Counts of nucleated cells, estimated from reference gene primer amplification, were obtained. Generated by immunoSEQ multiplex PCR, the TCRdb table keeps only in-frame clones and is missing some. V and J calls plus clone size are reproduced from that table; the DNA served to infer D and trimming. The sample yields 280,000 or so clones, 90% seen once. The germline V and J ends were trimmed by 0 bases and 8 bases, with 32 bases remaining between them. Per the germline V gene, CDR1 is LNHDA and CDR2 is SQIVND (reference sequence). The CDR3 consists of 20 residues. The study drew participants aged about 18 to 90 years from some 25 US areas. Participants' own reports of clinical history determined their cohort assignment.

The clonotype comes from a woman aged 18 to 35 with acute COVID-19. The chain recombines TRBV19 with TRBJ2-7; no clear D gene. Sequenced sample: PBMCs or T cells enriched from blood (not recorded which). The CDR3 bases are TGTGCCAGTAGTATAGACCCCCCTGTAGTCCGAAACCCCCGACAATGCCAGCAGTACTTC. It codes for CASSIDPPVVRNPRQCQQYF.